One and the same sample provided the 14 T cell receptor beta chains below, sequenced in a study of T-cell reconstitution after alpha-beta-depleted transplantation in children. During its preparation, the TCRbeta library received unique molecular identifiers. TCRdb re-derived calls from the PCR reads in MiXCR, one entry per CDR3 protein. This sample carries 530,000 or so distinct CDR3 sequences, 25% to 30% of them seen once, and the ten largest clones take under 45%. The starting material was PBMCs, obtained before TCRalphabeta/CD19-depleted stem cell transplant. These receptor sequences come from a boy in the first two years of life with Wiskott-Aldrich syndrome, due to receive a stem cell transplant.

V usage is TRBV18 and J usage is TRBJ2-5; 8 bases map to TRBD1. The ends lost 5 bases at V and 4 bases at J; junction bases unmatched: 9. The germline V gene encodes CDR1 KGHSH and CDR2 LQKENI. The CDR3 runs 15 residues. This chain's CDR3 is CASSSMQGAGETQYF. In DNA, the CDR3 is TGTGCCAGCTCATCCATGCAGGGGGCTGGAGAGACCCAGTACTTC.

This sequence joins TRBV6-5 and TRBJ2-7; D might be TRBD2 (6 bases). Germline V gene sequence: CDR1 MNHEY, CDR2 SVGAGI. This CDR3 is 14 amino acids long. Trimming shortened V by 2 bases and J by 4 bases, and 12 bases separated the two germline ends. This chain's CDR3 is CASSYDSGIYEQYF. In DNA form, the CDR3 reads TGTGCCAGCAGTTACGATAGCGGCATTTACGAGCAGTACTTC.

This clonotype occurred a few times. V usage is TRBV20-1 and J usage is TRBJ2-7, with 14 bases fitting TRBD2. Trimming cost V 6 bases and J 7 bases; bases outside gene matches: 5. The CDR3 has 13 amino acids. Germline CDR1 and CDR2: DFQATT and SNEGSKA (reference sequence). The CDR3 loop reads CSAGTSGSWEQYF. CDR3 coding DNA: TGCAGTGCCGGGACTAGCGGGAGTTGGGAGCAGTACTTC.

The chain is built from TRBV14 and TRBJ2-1; 7 bases map to TRBD2. There are 14 residues in the CDR3. Looked up from germline, CDR1 is SGHDN and CDR2 is FVKESK. J was trimmed by 6 bases and V by 1 base; bases with no gene match: 3. For the CDR3, the DNA is TGTGCCAGCAGCCAAGTGGGGGGGGGCAATGAGCAGTTCTTC. Amino acids: CASSQVGGGNEQFF.

V gene TRBV5-1 combines with J gene TRBJ2-7, with TRBD2 matching 10 bases. Unmatched junction bases numbered 7, after V lost 1 base and J lost 0 bases. Germline V gives CDR1 SGHRS, CDR2 YFSETQ. The CDR3 loop spans 17 amino acids. CDR3 protein: CASSLFGSSGGSYEQYF. The CDR3 DNA reads as TGCGCCAGCAGCTTGTTTGGGTCTAGCGGGGGCTCCTACGAGCAGTACTTC.

This clonotype was observed a handful of times. The chain uses TRBV28 and TRBJ2-7; perhaps D is TRBD1 or TRBD2 (5 bases each). This CDR3 comprises 16 residues. V lost 6 bases and J 2 bases, leaving 20 bases between the germline ends. Per germline, CDR1 MDHEN and CDR2 SYDVKM. The CDR3 loop is CASRPPGAVFPYEQYF. The CDR3 DNA reads TGTGCCAGCAGGCCCCCCGGGGCAGTCTTTCCCTACGAGCAGTACTTC.

The chain has TRBV7-8 and TRBJ2-3, with D possibly being TRBD2 (6 bases). Germline CDR1 and CDR2: SGHVS and FQNEAQ. Trimming left V 3 bases short and J 3 bases short, with 10 bases between. There are 14 residues in the CDR3. CDR3 loop: CASSLGEDTDTQYF. The CDR3 DNA reads TGTGCCAGCAGCTTGGGGGAGGATACAGATACGCAGTATTTT.

This clonotype was counted only a few times. The genes are TRBV27 and TRBJ2-3; D may correspond to TRBD1 or TRBD2 (5 bases each). The germline CDR1 and CDR2 sequences are MNHEY and SMNVEV (reference sequence). Trimming took 8 bases from V and 4 from J, leaving 19 bases between them. There are 15 residues in the CDR3. In DNA form, the CDR3 reads TGTGCCAGCGGGGCACCCCAGGGAGTCCCAGATACGCAGTATTTT. Protein product: CASGAPQGVPDTQYF.

V is TRBV7-2 and J is TRBJ2-7; 10 bases line up with TRBD1. The germline CDR1 and CDR2 sequences are SGHTA and FQGNSA. V shed 5 bases and J 4 bases; nucleotides not matched to a gene: 8. CDR3 length: 15 amino acids. CDR3 bases: TGTGCCAGCAGCATTGCGACAGGGGGCCAATACGAGCAGTACTTC. It yields the protein CASSIATGGQYEQYF.

This chain uses TRBV7-8 with TRBJ2-5; TRBD2 might be the D (6 bases). The CDR3 has 16 residues. Germline V gene sequence: CDR1 SGHVS, CDR2 FQNEAQ. The germline V and J ends were trimmed by 5 bases and 13 bases, with 29 bases remaining between them. The CDR3: CASSLYTGTQARPRYF. CDR3 in DNA: TGTGCCAGCAGCCTATACACCGGGACTCAGGCCAGGCCGAGGTACTTC.

The sample holds a few counts of this clonotype. This chain connects TRBV5-1 to TRBJ2-3; the match to TRBD2 covers 16 bases. The V segment lost 0 bases and the J segment 5 bases; nucleotides outside the gene matches: 9. The germline gives CDR1 SGHRS, CDR2 YFSETQ. CDR3 size: 19 residues. The CDR3 here is CASSLGRGLAGGLGDTQYF. The DNA of the CDR3 is TGCGCCAGCAGCTTGGGACGGGGACTAGCGGGAGGGCTTGGAGATACGCAGTATTTT.

The gene calls are TRBV20-1 and TRBJ2-1; 8 bases are shared with TRBD2. The length of the CDR3 is 14 residues. V trimming: 3 bases; J trimming: 5 bases; junction bases outside the gene matches: 6. Germline V gene lookup returns CDR1 DFQATT and CDR2 SNEGSKA (reference sequence). CDR3 region: CSASRREGHNEQFF. In nucleotides, the CDR3 is TGCAGTGCTAGTCGTCGGGAGGGCCACAATGAGCAGTTCTTC.

Only a few counts were recorded for this clonotype. The chain employs TRBV20-1 and TRBJ2-5; a possible D gene is TRBD2 (6 bases). The V and J ends lost 0 bases and 4 bases respectively, with 21 bases between them. The CDR3 has 17 residues. Germline assignment: CDR1 DFQATT and CDR2 SNEGSKA (reference sequence). The CDR3 sequence is CSARDLRTTAWVETQYF. The DNA for the CDR3 is TGCAGTGCTAGAGATCTTCGGACTACGGCTTGGGTAGAGACCCAGTACTTC.

V and J are TRBV5-1 and TRBJ2-2; tentatively, D is TRBD1 or TRBD2 (6 bases each). V lost 4 bases, J lost 3 bases, and 25 bases lay in between. The CDR3 consists of 19 residues. From germline, CDR1 is SGHRS and CDR2 YFSETQ. CDR3 DNA sequence: TGCGCCAGCAGCCCTATCGGCGAAGGGGGAGGCGCTCACACCGGGGAGCTGTTTTTT. Translation gives CASSPIGEGGGAHTGELFF.